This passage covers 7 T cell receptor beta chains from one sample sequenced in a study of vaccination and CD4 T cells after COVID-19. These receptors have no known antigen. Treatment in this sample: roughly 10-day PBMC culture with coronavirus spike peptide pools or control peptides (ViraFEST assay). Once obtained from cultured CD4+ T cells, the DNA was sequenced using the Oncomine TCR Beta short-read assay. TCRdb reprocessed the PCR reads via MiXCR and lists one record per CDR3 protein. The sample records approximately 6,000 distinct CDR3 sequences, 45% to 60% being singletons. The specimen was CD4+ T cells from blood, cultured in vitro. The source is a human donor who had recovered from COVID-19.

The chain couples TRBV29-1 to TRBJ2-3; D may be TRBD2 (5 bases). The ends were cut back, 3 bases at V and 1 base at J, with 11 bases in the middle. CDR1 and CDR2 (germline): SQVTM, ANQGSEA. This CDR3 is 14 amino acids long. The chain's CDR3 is CSVDAQRGTDTQYF. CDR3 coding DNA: TGCAGCGTTGACGCTCAGAGGGGCACAGATACGCAGTATTTT.

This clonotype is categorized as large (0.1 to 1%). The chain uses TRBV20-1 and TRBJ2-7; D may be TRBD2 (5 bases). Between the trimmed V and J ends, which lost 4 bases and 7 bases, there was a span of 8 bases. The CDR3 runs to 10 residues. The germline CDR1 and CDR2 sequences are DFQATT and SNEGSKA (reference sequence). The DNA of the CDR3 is TGCAGTGCTACCCGGGATGAGCAGTACTTC. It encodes CSATRDEQYF.

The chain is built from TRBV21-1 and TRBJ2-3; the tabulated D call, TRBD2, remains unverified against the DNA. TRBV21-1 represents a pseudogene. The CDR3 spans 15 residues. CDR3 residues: CASSLIGGFADTQYF. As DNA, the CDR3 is TGTGCCAGCAGTCTAATCGGAGGTTTTGCAGATACGCAGTATTTT.

The CDR3 sequence is CSARPPGPSNSPLHF. The CDR3 DNA follows: TGCAGTGCTAGACCCCCAGGACCGTCTAATTCACCCCTCCACTTT. This rearrangement joins TRBV20-1 to TRBJ1-6; no definite D call. Trimming stripped 2 bases from V and 6 bases from J, with 14 bases between. Germline values: CDR1 DFQATT, CDR2 SNEGSKA (reference sequence). The CDR3 totals 15 residues.

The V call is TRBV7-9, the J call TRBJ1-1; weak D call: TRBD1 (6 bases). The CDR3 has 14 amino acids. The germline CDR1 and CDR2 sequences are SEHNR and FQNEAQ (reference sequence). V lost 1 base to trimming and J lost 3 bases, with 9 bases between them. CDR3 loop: CASSLGGRDTEAFF. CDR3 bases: TGTGCCAGCAGCTTAGGGGGGCGGGACACTGAAGCTTTCTTT.

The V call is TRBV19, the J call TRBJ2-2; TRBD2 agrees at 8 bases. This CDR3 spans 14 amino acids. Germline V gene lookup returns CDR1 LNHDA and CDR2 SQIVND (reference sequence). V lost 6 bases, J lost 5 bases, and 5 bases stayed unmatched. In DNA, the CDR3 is TGTGCCAGTAGGGGGACTAGGAGGACCGGGGAGCTGTTTTTT. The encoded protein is CASRGTRRTGELFF.

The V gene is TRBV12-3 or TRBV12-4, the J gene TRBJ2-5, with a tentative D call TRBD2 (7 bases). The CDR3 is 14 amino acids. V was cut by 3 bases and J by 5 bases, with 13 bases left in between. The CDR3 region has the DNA TGTGCCAGCAGTTTTACGGGGGGCGTTGAGACCCAGTACTTC. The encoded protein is CASSFTGGVETQYF.